This TCR beta chain stems from a study of blood T cell repertoires in COVID-19. Libraries were prepared by immunoSEQ multiplex PCR; TCRdb keeps only in-frame clonotypes and omits some of them. The sample lists about 160,000 clones; 65% to 85% were seen once. The CDR3 length is 12 residues. In germline, CDR1 is SGHDT, CDR2 YYEEEE. This clone has more than one count but fewer than ten. Germline and junction disagree at one end, which may indicate a read error. J is TRBJ1-1 and V is TRBV5-6, with a weak D call TRBD1 (6 bases). The clonotype comes from a man aged 40-49 years who had recovered from COVID-19. Sequencing was performed on PBMCs or T cells enriched from blood (not recorded which). In nucleotides, the CDR3 is TGTGCCAGCAGTTTGGGGGCCACTGAAGCTTTCTTT. Protein: CASSLGATEAFF. Drawing the rest from reference TRBV5-6 and TRBJ1-1, the complete variable domain is DAGVTQSPTHLIKTRGQQVTLRCSPKSGHDTVSWYQQALGQGPQFIFQYYEEEERQRGNFPDRFSGHQFPNYSSELNVNALLLGDSALYLCASSLGATEAFFGQGTRLTVV.